One and the same sample provided the 19 T cell receptor beta chains below, sequenced in a study of T cells after yellow fever vaccination. TCRdb used MiXCR to reprocess the 5' RACE reads, holding one entry per CDR3 protein. The data hold about 58,000 distinct CDR3 sequences, with approximately 7.7% observed a single time. The sequencing used CD8+ T cells sorted from PBMCs, collected on the day of the first yellow fever vaccination. The source is a man younger than 30 who received the YFV17D yellow fever vaccine.

The chain couples TRBV4-3 to TRBJ2-7, with D perhaps matching TRBD2 (6 bases). Germline V gene sequence: CDR1 LGHNA, CDR2 YSLEER. The V gene lost 4 bases and the J gene lost 5 bases, with 18 bases spanning the gap. The CDR3 is made up of 15 amino acids. DNA for the CDR3: TGCGCCAGCAGCCCAACTGTCTGGGCGGGAAACGAGCAGTACTTC. This sequence encodes CASSPTVWAGNEQYF.

This clonotype appeared many times. The chain links TRBV7-8 to TRBJ2-7; D possibly corresponds to TRBD2 (5 bases). CDR1 SGHVS and CDR2 FQNEAQ come from the germline V gene. V was shortened by 6 bases and J by 2 bases, with 11 bases between the two germline ends. The CDR3 runs 13 residues. The CDR3 loop reads CASSTFGTYEQYV. CDR3 sequence (DNA): TGTGCCAGCAGTACATTCGGGACCTACGAGCAGTACGTC.

This clonotype was observed at least ten times. This sequence joins TRBV29-1 and TRBJ2-2; D might be TRBD2 (6 bases). The CDR3 covers 14 residues. Trimming left V 7 bases short and J 5 bases short, with 17 bases between. CDR1 and CDR2 from the germline V gene are SQVTM and ANQGSEA. The CDR3 is CSAFFRTTTGELFF. The CDR3 DNA follows: TGCAGCGCTTTTTTCCGGACTACGACCGGGGAGCTGTTTTTT.

Note on this clonotype: This may be a read error: a much more frequent sequence differs by one nucleotide. This rearrangement joins TRBV5-5 to TRBJ2-7; D call uncertain. The CDR3 length is 13 residues. The germline V gene has CDR1 SGHKS and CDR2 YYEKEE (reference sequence). Trimming took off 3 bases at V and 3 bases at J, with 10 bases between the two ends. CDR3 nucleotides: TGTGCCAGCAGCTACGGGCCACTCTACGAGCAGTACGTC. This sequence encodes CASSYGPLYEQYV.

This clonotype was seen ten or more times. The V gene is TRBV5-1, the J gene TRBJ2-1, with D perhaps matching TRBD2 (6 bases). Per germline, CDR1 SGHRS and CDR2 YFSETQ. The V and J ends lost 4 bases and 1 base respectively, with 15 bases between them. The CDR3 spans 16 residues. The CDR3 region has the DNA TGCGCCAGCAGCCCGGAGGGGCCTAGTTCCTACAATGAGCAGTTCTTC. This gives the protein CASSPEGPSSYNEQFF. The full variable domain, its missing parts supplied by reference TRBV5-1 and TRBJ2-1, is KAGVTQTPRYLIKTRGQQVTLSCSPISGHRSVSWYQQTPGQGLQFLFEYFSETQRNKGNFPGRFSGRQFSNSRSEMNVSTLELGDSALYLCASSPEGPSSYNEQFFGPGTRLTVL.

There are a few counts of this clonotype. The chain links TRBV6-5 to TRBJ2-1, with 16 positions matching TRBD2. The CDR3 has 18 residues. Germline V gene sequence: CDR1 MNHEY, CDR2 SVGAGI. Losses at the gene ends were 2 bases for V and 9 bases for J; bases not matched to a gene: 10. The CDR3 DNA sequence: TGTGCCAGCAGTTACAGCGGGACTAGCGGGGGGGCCTTGCCTGAGCAGTTCTTC. It translates to CASSYSGTSGGALPEQFF.

This clonotype appeared once. The V gene is TRBV29-1, the J gene TRBJ1-4; D uncertain. This CDR3 comprises 14 residues. Germline lookup yields CDR1 SQVTM and CDR2 ANQGSEA. With 0 bases removed from V and 7 bases from J, the gap between germline ends came to 12 bases. The CDR3 DNA follows: TGCAGCGTTGAAGAGCAAGGACTTAGTGAAAAACTGTTTTTT. This gives the protein CSVEEQGLSEKLFF.

This clonotype was recorded a few times. V and J are TRBV12-3 or TRBV12-4 and TRBJ1-1; D gene uncertain. V was cut by 6 bases and J by 6 bases, with 11 bases left in between. The CDR3 spans 12 residues. Written as DNA, the CDR3 is TGTGCCAGCAGCCAGACCGACGCTGAAGCTTTCTTT. Translating gives CASSQTDAEAFF.

This clonotype was picked up a small number of times. The gene calls are TRBV6-5 and TRBJ1-2; D is ambiguous. V dropped 0 bases and J dropped 4 bases, with 18 bases sitting between them. Germline V gives CDR1 MNHEY, CDR2 SVGAGI. CDR3 length: 17 residues. CDR3 region: CASSYSRVSLLTYGYTF. The CDR3, as DNA: TGTGCCAGCAGTTACTCCCGGGTGAGCCTGCTAACCTATGGCTACACCTTC.

V gene TRBV27 combines with J gene TRBJ2-5, with no clear D. The germline V gene has CDR1 MNHEY and CDR2 SMNVEV (reference sequence). The CDR3 sequence is 14 residues long. The ends were cut back, 3 bases at V and 4 bases at J, with 12 bases in the middle. In DNA, the CDR3 is TGTGCCAGCAGTTTTGGGGTCCTGGGAGAGACCCAGTACTTC. It encodes CASSFGVLGETQYF.

This clonotype was recorded at least ten times. V is TRBV11-2 and J is TRBJ2-5, with TRBD1 matching 8 bases. J lost 2 bases, V lost 2 bases, and 4 bases had no gene match. The CDR3 has 15 residues. The V gene's germline CDR1 is SGHAT and CDR2 FQNNGV. The CDR3 DNA sequence: TGTGCCAGCAGCTTAAGGACAGGGCCACAAGAGACCCAGTACTTC. Protein product: CASSLRTGPQETQYF.

This clonotype was counted at least ten times. This rearrangement joins TRBV27 to TRBJ2-7; tentative D call: TRBD1 (6 bases). CDR1 MNHEY and CDR2 SMNVEV come from the germline V gene (reference sequence). The CDR3 length is 13 residues. V shed 3 bases and J shed 6 bases, with 12 bases lying between them. CDR3 amino acids: CASSFRGRGEQYF. The CDR3 DNA sequence: TGTGCCAGCAGTTTCAGGGGCCGTGGCGAGCAGTACTTC.

This chain links TRBV18 with TRBJ2-7, with D possibly being TRBD1 (6 bases). The CDR3 has 12 residues. With 3 bases removed from V and 6 bases from J, the gap between germline ends came to 9 bases. Germline V gene data show CDR1 as KGHSH and CDR2 as LQKENI. CDR3 region: CASSPQGTEQYF. The CDR3, as DNA: TGTGCCAGCTCACCCCAGGGGACCGAGCAGTACTTC.

This clonotype occurred a few times. This sequence joins TRBV7-9 and TRBJ2-1; possibly TRBD1 for D (6 bases). The CDR3 runs to 13 residues. CDR1 and CDR2 (germline): SEHNR, FQNEAQ (reference sequence). Between the trimmed V and J ends, which lost 7 bases and 5 bases, there was a span of 12 bases. CDR3 sequence reads: CASKQGVDNEQFF. The CDR3, as DNA: TGTGCCAGCAAACAGGGAGTTGACAATGAGCAGTTCTTC.

This clonotype was recorded at least ten times. The genes are TRBV12-3 or TRBV12-4 and TRBJ2-7; weak D call: TRBD1 (6 bases). Trimming took 4 bases from V and 5 from J, leaving 12 bases between them. This CDR3 is built from 13 residues. The CDR3 nucleotides read TGTGCCAGCAGTTCCGGGACAAGGGACGAGCAGTACGTC. Translation gives CASSSGTRDEQYV.

This clonotype was counted only a few times. The V call is TRBV12-3 or TRBV12-4, the J call TRBJ2-1, with a weak D call TRBD2 (6 bases). This CDR3 is built from 14 residues. V lost 7 bases, J lost 9 bases, and 19 bases lay in between. The CDR3 nucleotides read TGTGCCAGCACTTGGGTTCTAGCGTCCACTGAGCAGTTCTTC. This sequence encodes CASTWVLASTEQFF.

As for this clonotype: An end of the junction differs from the germline gene, which may be a read error. This chain connects TRBV5-1 to TRBJ2-3; 9 bases line up with TRBD2. The CDR3 sequence is 17 residues long. Germline V lookup: CDR1 SGHRS, CDR2 YFSETQ. CDR3 DNA: TGCGCCAGCAGCTTGGATCTTTCTGGCGCGGGGACTAGCACAGATAGTTTT. Protein: CASSLDLSGAGTSTDSF.

The chain recombines TRBV7-9 with TRBJ1-2; 12 bases are a match to TRBD1. The CDR3 covers 15 residues. Germline V gene data show CDR1 as SEHNR and CDR2 as FQNEAQ (reference sequence). Germline trimming cut 5 bases from V and 5 bases from J; bases unmatched to any gene: 6. The CDR3 DNA reads as TGTGCCAGCAGCGGTCGGGACAGGGGGCTTTATGGCTACACCTTC. Amino acids: CASSGRDRGLYGYTF.

The sample holds a few counts of this clonotype. V usage is TRBV6-2 or TRBV6-3 and J usage is TRBJ2-1; TRBD2 matches 11 bases. This CDR3 is built from 17 residues. Germline trimming cut 0 bases from V and 0 bases from J; bases unmatched to any gene: 1. CDR1 and CDR2 (germline): MNHEY, SVGEGT. The CDR3 is CASSYSTSGDSYNEQFF. In nucleotides, the CDR3 is TGTGCCAGCAGTTACTCGACTAGCGGGGACTCCTACAATGAGCAGTTCTTC.